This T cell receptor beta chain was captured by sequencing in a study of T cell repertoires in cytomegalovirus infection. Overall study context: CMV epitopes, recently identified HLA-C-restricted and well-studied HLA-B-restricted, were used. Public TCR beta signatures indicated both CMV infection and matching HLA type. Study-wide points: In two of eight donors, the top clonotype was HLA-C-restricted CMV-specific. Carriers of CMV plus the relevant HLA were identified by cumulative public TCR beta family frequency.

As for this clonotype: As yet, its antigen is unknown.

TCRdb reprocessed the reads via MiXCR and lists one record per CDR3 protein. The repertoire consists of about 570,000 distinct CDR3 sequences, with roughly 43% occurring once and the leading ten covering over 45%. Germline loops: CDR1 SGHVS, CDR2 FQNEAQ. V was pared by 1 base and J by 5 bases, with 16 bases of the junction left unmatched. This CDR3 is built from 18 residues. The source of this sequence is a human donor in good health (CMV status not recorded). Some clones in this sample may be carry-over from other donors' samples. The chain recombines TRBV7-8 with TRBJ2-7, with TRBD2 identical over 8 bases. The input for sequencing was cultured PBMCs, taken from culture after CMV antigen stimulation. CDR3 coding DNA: TGTGCCAGCAGCTTAGACGTGGCAGCGGGAGCCTTTATGGACGAGCAGTACTTC. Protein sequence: CASSLDVAAGAFMDEQYF.